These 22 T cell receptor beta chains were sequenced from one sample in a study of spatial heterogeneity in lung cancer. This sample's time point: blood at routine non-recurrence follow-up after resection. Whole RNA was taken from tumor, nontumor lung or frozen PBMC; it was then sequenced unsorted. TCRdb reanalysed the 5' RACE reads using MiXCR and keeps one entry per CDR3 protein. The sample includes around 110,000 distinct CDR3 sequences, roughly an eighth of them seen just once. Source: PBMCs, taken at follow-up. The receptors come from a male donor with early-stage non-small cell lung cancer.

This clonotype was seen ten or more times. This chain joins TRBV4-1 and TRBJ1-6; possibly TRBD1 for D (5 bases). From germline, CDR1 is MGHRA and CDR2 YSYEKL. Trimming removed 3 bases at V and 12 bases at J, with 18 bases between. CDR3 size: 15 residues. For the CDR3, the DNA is TGCGCCAGCAGCCACCCAGCCGGGACCCAGTTACCCCTCCACTTT. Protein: CASSHPAGTQLPLHF.

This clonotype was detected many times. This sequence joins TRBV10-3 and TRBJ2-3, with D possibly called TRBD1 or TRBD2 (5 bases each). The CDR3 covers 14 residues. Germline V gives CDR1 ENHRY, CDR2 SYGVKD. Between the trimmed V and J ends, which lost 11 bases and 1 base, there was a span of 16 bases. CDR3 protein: CASGASPGTDTQYF. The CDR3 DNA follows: TGTGCCTCCGGGGCCTCTCCGGGCACAGATACGCAGTATTTT.

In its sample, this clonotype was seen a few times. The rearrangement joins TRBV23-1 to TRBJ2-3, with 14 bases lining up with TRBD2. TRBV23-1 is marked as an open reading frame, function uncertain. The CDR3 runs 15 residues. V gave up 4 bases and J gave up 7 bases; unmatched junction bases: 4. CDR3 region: CASSPGLAGAYTQYF. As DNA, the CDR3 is TGCGCCAGCAGTCCGGGACTAGCGGGGGCATATACGCAGTATTTT.

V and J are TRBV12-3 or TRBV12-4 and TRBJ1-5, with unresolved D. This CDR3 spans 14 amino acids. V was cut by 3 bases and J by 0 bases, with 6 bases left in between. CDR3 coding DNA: TGTGCCAGCAGTTTTTTCGATAGCAATCAGCCCCAGCATTTT. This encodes CASSFFDSNQPQHF.

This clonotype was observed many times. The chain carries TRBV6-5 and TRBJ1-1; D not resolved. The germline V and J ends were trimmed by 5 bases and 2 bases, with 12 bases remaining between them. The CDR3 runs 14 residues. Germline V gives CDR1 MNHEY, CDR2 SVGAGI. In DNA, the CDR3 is TGTGCCAGCAGTCAAATCCGCGGAAACACTGAAGCTTTCTTT. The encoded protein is CASSQIRGNTEAFF.

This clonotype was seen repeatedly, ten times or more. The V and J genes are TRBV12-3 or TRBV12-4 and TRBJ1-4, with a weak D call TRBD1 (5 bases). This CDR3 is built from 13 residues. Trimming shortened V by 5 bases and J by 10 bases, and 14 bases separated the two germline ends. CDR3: CASSGEGLVKLFF. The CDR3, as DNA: TGTGCCAGCAGTGGTGAGGGGTTGGTAAAACTGTTTTTT.

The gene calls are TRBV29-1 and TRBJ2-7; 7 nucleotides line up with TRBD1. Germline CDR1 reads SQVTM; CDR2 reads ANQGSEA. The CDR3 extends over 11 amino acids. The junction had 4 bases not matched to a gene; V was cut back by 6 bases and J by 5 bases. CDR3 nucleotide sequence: TGCAGCGTGTTACAGGGGCACGAGCAGTACTTC. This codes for CSVLQGHEQYF.

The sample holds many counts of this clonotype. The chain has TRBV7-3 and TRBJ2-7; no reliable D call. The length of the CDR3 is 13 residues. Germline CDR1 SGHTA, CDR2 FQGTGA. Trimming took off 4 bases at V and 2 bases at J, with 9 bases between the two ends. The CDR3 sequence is CASSSAGPYEQYF. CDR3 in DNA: TGTGCCAGCAGCTCCGCAGGACCCTACGAGCAGTACTTC.

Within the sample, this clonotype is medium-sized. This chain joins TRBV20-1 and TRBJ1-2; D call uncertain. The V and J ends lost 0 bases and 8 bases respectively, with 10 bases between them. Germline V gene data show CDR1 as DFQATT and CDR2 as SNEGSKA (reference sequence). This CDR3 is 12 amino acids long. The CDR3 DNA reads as TGCAGTGCTAGAGATCAATTGGTGGGCTACACCTTC. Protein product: CSARDQLVGYTF.

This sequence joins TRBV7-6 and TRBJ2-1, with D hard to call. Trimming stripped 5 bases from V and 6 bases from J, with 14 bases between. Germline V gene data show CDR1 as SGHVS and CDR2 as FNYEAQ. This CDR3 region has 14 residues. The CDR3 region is CASSPSLYGNEQFF. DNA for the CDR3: TGTGCCAGCAGCCCTTCCTTATACGGCAATGAGCAGTTCTTC.

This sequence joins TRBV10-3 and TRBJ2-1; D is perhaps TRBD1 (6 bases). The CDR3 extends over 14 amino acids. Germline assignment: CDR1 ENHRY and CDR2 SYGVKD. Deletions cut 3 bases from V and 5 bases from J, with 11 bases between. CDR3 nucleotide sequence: TGTGCCATCAGTGATAGGGGGAAGGACAATGAGCAGTTCTTC. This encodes CAISDRGKDNEQFF.

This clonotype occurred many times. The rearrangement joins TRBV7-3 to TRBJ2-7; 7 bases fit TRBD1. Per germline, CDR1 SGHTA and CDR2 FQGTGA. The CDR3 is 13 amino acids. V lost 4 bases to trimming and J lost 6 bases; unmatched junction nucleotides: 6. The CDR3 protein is CASSSDRDGEQYF. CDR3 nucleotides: TGTGCCAGCAGCTCAGACAGGGACGGCGAGCAGTACTTC.

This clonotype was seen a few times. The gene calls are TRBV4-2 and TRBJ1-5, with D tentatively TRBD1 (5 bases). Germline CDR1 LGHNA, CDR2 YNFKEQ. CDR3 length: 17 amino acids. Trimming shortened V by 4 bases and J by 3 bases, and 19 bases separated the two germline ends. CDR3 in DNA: TGTGCCAGCAGCCCCACCTACCAGGGCAGGGCCAATCAGCCCCAGCATTTT. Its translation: CASSPTYQGRANQPQHF.

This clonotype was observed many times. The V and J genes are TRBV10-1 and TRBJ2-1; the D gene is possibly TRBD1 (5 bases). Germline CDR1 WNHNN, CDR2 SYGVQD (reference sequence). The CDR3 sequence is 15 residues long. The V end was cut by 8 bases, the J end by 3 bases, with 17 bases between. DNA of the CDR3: TGCGCCAGCTCACCCCAGACAGAATACTACAATGAGCAGTTCTTC. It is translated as CASSPQTEYYNEQFF.

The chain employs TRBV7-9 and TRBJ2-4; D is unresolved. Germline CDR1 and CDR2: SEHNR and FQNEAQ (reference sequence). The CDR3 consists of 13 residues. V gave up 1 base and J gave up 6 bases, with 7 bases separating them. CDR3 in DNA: TGTGCCAGCAGCTTAGGAAGTGGAAACATTCAGTACTTC. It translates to CASSLGSGNIQYF.

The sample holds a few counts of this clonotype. DNA of the CDR3: TGTGCCAGCAGCTTAGCGCGATGGAGGGGGGACAATGAGCAGTTCTTC. Translating it yields CASSLARWRGDNEQFF. The rearrangement uses TRBV11-1 and TRBJ2-1, with D perhaps TRBD1 or TRBD2 (6 bases each). Trimming removed 0 bases at V and 5 bases at J, with 14 bases between. The V gene's germline CDR1 is SGHAT and CDR2 FQDESV (reference sequence). The CDR3 runs to 16 residues.

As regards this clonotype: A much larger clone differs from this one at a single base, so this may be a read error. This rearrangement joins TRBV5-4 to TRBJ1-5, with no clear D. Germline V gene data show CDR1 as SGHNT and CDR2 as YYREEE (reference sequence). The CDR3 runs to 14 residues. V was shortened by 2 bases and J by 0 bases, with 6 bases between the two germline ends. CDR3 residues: CASSFHGSNQPQHF. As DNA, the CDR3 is TGTGCCAGCAGCTTCCATGGTAGCAATCAGCCCCAGCATTTT.

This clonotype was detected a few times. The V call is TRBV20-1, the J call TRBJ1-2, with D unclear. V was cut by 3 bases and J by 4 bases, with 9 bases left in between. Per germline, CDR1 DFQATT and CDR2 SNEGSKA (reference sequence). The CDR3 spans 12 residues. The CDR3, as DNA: TGCAGTGCTAGTCCTCCATCCTATGGCTACACCTTC. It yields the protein CSASPPSYGYTF.

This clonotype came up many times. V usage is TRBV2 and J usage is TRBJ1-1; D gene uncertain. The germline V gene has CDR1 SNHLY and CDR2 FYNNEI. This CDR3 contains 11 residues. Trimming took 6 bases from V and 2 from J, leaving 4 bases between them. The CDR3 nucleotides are TGTGCCAGCAGGGAAAACACTGAAGCTTTCTTT. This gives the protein CASRENTEAFF.

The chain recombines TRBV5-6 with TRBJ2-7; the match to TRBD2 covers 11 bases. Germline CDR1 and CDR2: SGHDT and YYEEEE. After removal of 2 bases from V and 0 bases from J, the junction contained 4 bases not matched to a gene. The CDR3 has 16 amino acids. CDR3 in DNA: TGTGCCAGCAGCTTTTCCGGGACTAGCGGCTCCTACGAGCAGTACTTC. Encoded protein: CASSFSGTSGSYEQYF.

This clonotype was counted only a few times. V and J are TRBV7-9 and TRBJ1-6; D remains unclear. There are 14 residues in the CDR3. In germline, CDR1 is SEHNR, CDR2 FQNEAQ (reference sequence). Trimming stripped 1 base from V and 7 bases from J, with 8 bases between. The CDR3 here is CASSLDKGNSPLHF. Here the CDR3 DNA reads TGTGCCAGCAGCTTAGATAAGGGCAATTCACCCCTCCACTTT.

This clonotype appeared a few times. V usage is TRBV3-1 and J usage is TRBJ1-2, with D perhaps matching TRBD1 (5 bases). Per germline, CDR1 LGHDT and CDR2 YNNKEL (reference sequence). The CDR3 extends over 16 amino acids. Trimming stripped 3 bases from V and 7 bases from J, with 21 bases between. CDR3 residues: CASSQGPGPQAGGYTF. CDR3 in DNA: TGTGCCAGCAGCCAGGGGCCTGGGCCTCAGGCGGGTGGCTACACCTTC.